These 30 T cell receptor beta chains originate from one sample sequenced in a study of T cells after yellow fever vaccination. TCRdb reanalysed the 5' RACE reads using MiXCR and keeps one entry per CDR3 protein. The repertoire consists of a few hundred thousand distinct CDR3 sequences, with around 3.6% occurring once and the leading ten covering about a quarter. The source material was PBMCs, sampled on the day of the yellow fever booster vaccination. These receptors came from a man aged 18 to 29 who received the YFV17D yellow fever vaccine.

This clonotype has a count of ten or more. This rearrangement joins TRBV7-9 to TRBJ2-1; D remains unclear. The germline V and J ends were trimmed by 1 base and 4 bases, with 11 bases remaining between them. CDR3 length equals 15 residues. Germline V gives CDR1 SEHNR, CDR2 FQNEAQ (reference sequence). The CDR3 region has the DNA TGTGCCAGCAGCTTAGGGTTCGGGCAATACAATGAGCAGTTCTTC. This translates into CASSLGFGQYNEQFF.

This clonotype showed up many times. This chain links TRBV20-1 with TRBJ2-3; 11 bases line up with TRBD2. Germline CDR1 and CDR2: DFQATT and SNEGSKA (reference sequence). The CDR3 covers 17 residues. V lost 3 bases, J lost 4 bases, and 12 bases stayed unmatched. DNA for the CDR3: TGCAGTGCTAGTGTCACTAGCGGGGGATATAACGCAGATACGCAGTATTTT. As protein: CSASVTSGGYNADTQYF.

This clonotype was seen a few times. The chain has TRBV5-1 and TRBJ2-2, with unresolved D. V lost 2 bases, J lost 5 bases, and 10 bases lay in between. This CDR3 spans 14 amino acids. CDR1 is SGHRS, CDR2 YFSETQ, per germline. The CDR3 nucleotides are TGCGCCAGCAGCTTAACGATGGAGACCGGGGAGCTGTTTTTT. Its protein is CASSLTMETGELFF.

This clonotype was counted many times. The V and J genes are TRBV5-1 and TRBJ1-3; the D gene is possibly TRBD1 (5 bases). CDR1 is SGHRS and CDR2 is YFSETQ in the germline V gene. The germline V and J ends were trimmed by 4 bases and 0 bases, with 11 bases remaining between them. The CDR3 runs to 15 residues. The CDR3: CASSTTGVSGNTIYF. Here the CDR3 DNA reads TGCGCCAGCAGCACAACAGGCGTCTCTGGAAACACCATATATTTT.

The chain carries TRBV7-2 and TRBJ1-3; no definite D call. The V end lost 2 bases, the J end lost 4 bases, and 9 bases lay between the germline ends. Germline assignment: CDR1 SGHTA and CDR2 FQGNSA. The CDR3 sequence is 14 residues long. CDR3 nucleotide sequence: TGTGCCAGCAGCTTACGGGTTGGCGGAAACACCATATATTTT. Translating gives CASSLRVGGNTIYF.

Many counts were recorded for this clonotype. The gene calls are TRBV29-1 and TRBJ2-3, with D maybe TRBD2 (5 bases). The CDR3 is 16 residues long. The germline V and J ends were trimmed by 4 bases and 0 bases, with 17 bases remaining between them. Germline CDR1 SQVTM, CDR2 ANQGSEA. The CDR3 is CSVAPTGVTSTDTQYF. CDR3 coding DNA: TGCAGCGTTGCCCCAACCGGGGTAACTAGCACAGATACGCAGTATTTT.

This clonotype was recorded a few times. The chain combines TRBV18 with TRBJ2-3; D gene ambiguous. The CDR3 loop spans 16 amino acids. Germline lookup yields CDR1 KGHSH and CDR2 LQKENI. With 3 bases removed from V and 2 bases from J, the gap between germline ends came to 15 bases. CDR3 in DNA: TGTGCCAGCTCACCGCCAGAAGGGTATTACACAGATACGCAGTATTTT. This encodes CASSPPEGYYTDTQYF. Full variable domain (outside the CDR3, taken from reference TRBV18 and TRBJ2-3): NAGVMQNPRHLVRRRGQEARLRCSPMKGHSHVYWYRQLPEEGLKFMVYLQKENIIDESGMPKERFSAEFPKEGPSILRIQQVVRGDSAAYFCASSPPEGYYTDTQYFGPGTRLTVL.

This clonotype was detected many times. The rearrangement joins TRBV18 to TRBJ2-1; TRBD1 matches at 10 bases. The CDR3 totals 15 residues. Germline V gene lookup returns CDR1 KGHSH and CDR2 LQKENI. The V and J ends lost 3 bases and 6 bases, in that order; junction bases with no gene match: 5. The CDR3, as DNA: TGTGCCAGCTCACCGGGGGGACAGGGGTTCAATGAGCAGTTCTTC. Its translation: CASSPGGQGFNEQFF.

In this sample, this clonotype turned up a few times. Here the CDR3 reads CASSRETGDGYTF. CDR3 nucleotides: TGTGCCAGCTCACGGGAGACAGGGGATGGCTACACCTTC. This chain links TRBV18 with TRBJ1-2; 8 nucleotides agree with TRBD1. The CDR3 contains 13 residues. V dropped 4 bases and J dropped 6; count of bases not matched to a gene: 4. Germline V gene lookup returns CDR1 KGHSH and CDR2 LQKENI.

This clonotype came up many times. The chain has TRBV4-1 and TRBJ1-2, with 9 bases fitting TRBD1. From germline, CDR1 is MGHRA and CDR2 YSYEKL. There are 15 residues in the CDR3. The ends lost 4 bases at V and 7 bases at J; junction bases unmatched: 10. DNA of the CDR3: TGCGCCAGCAGCCTGCGGACAGGGGAGGTGGGTGGCTACACCTTC. This encodes CASSLRTGEVGGYTF.

CDR3 protein: CASSWPAGQPQHF. DNA for the CDR3: TGTGCCAGCAGTTGGCCAGCCGGACAGCCCCAGCATTTT. The rearrangement links TRBV6-2 or TRBV6-3 to TRBJ1-5, with D hard to call. Between the trimmed V and J ends, which lost 4 bases and 7 bases, there was a span of 11 bases. This CDR3 contains 13 residues. The germline gives CDR1 MNHEY, CDR2 SVGEGT.

This clonotype has at least ten counts. J is TRBJ2-1 and V is TRBV10-3; a possible D gene is TRBD1 (6 bases). The CDR3 runs 13 residues. With 8 bases removed from V and 3 bases from J, the gap between germline ends came to 11 bases. Germline CDR1 reads ENHRY; CDR2 reads SYGVKD. The CDR3 spells CAIAGVLYNEQFF. The CDR3, as DNA: TGTGCCATCGCAGGGGTACTCTACAATGAGCAGTTCTTC.

This clonotype was detected ten times or more. This chain joins TRBV7-2 and TRBJ2-1; 8 bases match TRBD2. CDR1 is SGHTA and CDR2 is FQGNSA in the germline V gene. This CDR3 has 15 amino acids. Trimming cost V 4 bases and J 4 bases; bases outside gene matches: 6. CDR3 residues: CASSSAGATYNEQFF. The DNA of the CDR3 is TGTGCCAGCAGCTCAGCGGGGGCAACGTACAATGAGCAGTTCTTC. The full variable domain, completed using reference TRBV7-2 and TRBJ2-1, is GAGVSQSPSNKVTEKGKDVELRCDPISGHTALYWYRQSLGQGLEFLIYFQGNSAPDKSGLPSDRFSAERTGGSVSTLTIQRTQQEDSAVYLCASSSAGATYNEQFFGPGTRLTVL.

The V gene is TRBV6-2 or TRBV6-3, the J gene TRBJ2-7; TRBD1 agrees at 11 bases. V dropped 7 bases and J dropped 4; count of bases not matched to a gene: 6. CDR3 size: 14 residues. Germline V gene data show CDR1 as MNHEY and CDR2 as SVGEGT. CDR3 in DNA: TGTGCCAGCACCCCCGGGACAGGGGGGTACGAGCAGTACGTC. Residues: CASTPGTGGYEQYV.

This clonotype came up many times. At one of its ends the junction is not consistent with the germline gene, which may arise from a read error. J is TRBJ2-5 and V is TRBV5-1; D is undetermined. Germline V gene sequence: CDR1 SGHRS, CDR2 YFSETQ. The CDR3 contains 13 residues. CDR3 nucleotides: TGTGCCAGCAGCTTCCGTGTCGGGGAGACCCAGTACTTC. Translating it yields CASSFRVGETQYF.

This clonotype was detected many times. The chain couples TRBV20-1 to TRBJ2-7; 11 nucleotides line up with TRBD2. V trimming: 3 bases; J trimming: 4 bases; junction bases outside the gene matches: 5. Germline CDR1 reads DFQATT; CDR2 reads SNEGSKA (reference sequence). This CDR3 is built from 14 residues. CDR3 sequence reads: CSASTSGGNYEQYV. The CDR3 coding sequence is TGCAGTGCTAGCACTAGCGGGGGCAATTACGAGCAGTACGTC.

This clonotype was recorded many times. The chain is built from TRBV7-2 and TRBJ2-3; D is undetermined. Between the trimmed V and J ends, which lost 1 base and 0 bases, there was a span of 5 bases. The CDR3 runs to 14 residues. Per the germline V gene, CDR1 is SGHTA and CDR2 is FQGNSA. The CDR3 DNA reads as TGTGCCAGCAGCTTAGTCCTCAGCACAGATACGCAGTATTTT. Amino acids: CASSLVLSTDTQYF.

This clonotype was recorded at least ten times. The chain's CDR3 is CASSLAWDRQETQYF. CDR3 coding DNA: TGTGCCAGCAGCTTAGCGTGGGACAGACAAGAGACCCAGTACTTC. This sequence joins TRBV7-6 and TRBJ2-5, with 7 bases lining up with TRBD1. The trim removed 0 bases at V and 2 bases at J, leaving 3 bases unmatched. The CDR3 consists of 15 residues. CDR1 is SGHVS, CDR2 FNYEAQ, per germline. Supplemented by reference TRBV7-6 and TRBJ2-5, the full variable domain reads GAGVSQSPRYKVTKRGQDVALRCDPISGHVSLYWYRQALGQGPEFLTYFNYEAQQDKSGLPNDRFSAERPEGSISTLTIQRTEQRDSAMYRCASSLAWDRQETQYFGPGTRLLVL.

This clonotype was detected many times. J is TRBJ2-1 and V is TRBV20-1; no clear D. Germline CDR1 reads DFQATT; CDR2 reads SNEGSKA (reference sequence). The CDR3 sequence is 13 residues long. Trimming shortened V by 1 base and J by 4 bases, and 8 bases separated the two germline ends. CDR3 nucleotide sequence: TGCAGTGCTAGAGGGACCGCTTACAATGAGCAGTTCTTC. It is translated as CSARGTAYNEQFF.

V gene TRBV5-1 combines with J gene TRBJ1-1; perhaps TRBD1 as D (6 bases). The germline CDR1 and CDR2 sequences are SGHRS and YFSETQ. CDR3 length equals 13 residues. The ends were cut back, 6 bases at V and 4 bases at J, with 13 bases in the middle. As DNA, the CDR3 is TGCGCCAGCACCGGGGGGGGCCCCACTGAAGCTTTCTTT. This codes for CASTGGGPTEAFF.

This clonotype was detected a few times. The rearrangement links TRBV20-1 to TRBJ1-4, with 9 nucleotides matching TRBD1. Trimming took 3 bases from V and 6 from J; bases not matched to a gene: 5. This CDR3 comprises 14 residues. Germline CDR1 and CDR2: DFQATT and SNEGSKA (reference sequence). CDR3 amino acids: CSASVTGGYEKLFF. As DNA, the CDR3 is TGCAGTGCTAGCGTTACAGGGGGCTATGAAAAACTGTTTTTT.

The table lists this clonotype with many counts. The chain couples TRBV4-3 to TRBJ2-5; 7 nucleotides agree with TRBD1. J lost 4 bases, V lost 3 bases, and 11 bases had no gene match. Germline V gene lookup returns CDR1 LGHNA and CDR2 YSLEER. The CDR3 runs 16 residues. The CDR3 spells CASSQEVPGQRETQYF. CDR3 sequence (DNA): TGCGCCAGCAGCCAGGAGGTCCCGGGACAGAGAGAGACCCAGTACTTC.

In its sample, this clonotype was seen a few times. The rearrangement uses TRBV20-1 and TRBJ2-3, with 12 bases identical to TRBD2. V was clipped by 5 bases and J by 7 bases; unmatched bases: 7. The CDR3 is 14 amino acids. CDR1 is DFQATT, CDR2 SNEGSKA, per germline (reference sequence). The CDR3 nucleotides are TGCAGTGCTGGAAAGACTAGCGGGGGATATACGCAGTATTTT. Translation: CSAGKTSGGYTQYF.

In this sample, this clonotype turned up many times. The chain employs TRBV5-1 and TRBJ2-5; 8 nucleotides align to TRBD2. From germline, CDR1 is SGHRS and CDR2 YFSETQ. The trim removed 0 bases at V and 6 bases at J, leaving 10 bases unmatched. This CDR3 region has 16 residues. CDR3 bases: TGCGCCAGCAGCTTGGCCTGGCGGGGGGCCAGCCAGACCCAGTACTTC. Protein sequence: CASSLAWRGASQTQYF.

The table lists this clonotype with many counts. The chain links TRBV5-6 to TRBJ2-7; 7 nucleotides align to TRBD1. V gave up 5 bases and J gave up 3 bases; unmatched junction bases: 5. There are 13 residues in the CDR3. The germline V gene has CDR1 SGHDT and CDR2 YYEEEE. CDR3 loop: CASSSGTVYEQYF. Written as DNA, the CDR3 is TGTGCCAGCAGTTCCGGGACAGTCTACGAGCAGTACTTC.

V gene TRBV5-1 combines with J gene TRBJ2-7, with 8 bases fitting TRBD1. The CDR3 covers 14 residues. The J segment lost 4 bases and the V segment lost 3 bases, leaving 6 bases of the junction unmatched. Germline V gene sequence: CDR1 SGHRS, CDR2 YFSETQ. The CDR3 bases are TGCGCCAGCAGCTGGACAGGGCCCCCGTACGAGCAGTACTTC. Its protein product is CASSWTGPPYEQYF. Drawing the rest from reference TRBV5-1 and TRBJ2-7, the complete variable domain is KAGVTQTPRYLIKTRGQQVTLSCSPISGHRSVSWYQQTPGQGLQFLFEYFSETQRNKGNFPGRFSGRQFSNSRSEMNVSTLELGDSALYLCASSWTGPPYEQYFGPGTRLTVT.

This rearrangement joins TRBV5-4 to TRBJ1-6; D remains ambiguous. This CDR3 has 13 amino acids. Germline CDR1 is SGHNT and CDR2 is YYREEE (reference sequence). V was pared by 7 bases and J by 6 bases, with 11 bases between. The CDR3: CASGRTANSPLHF. CDR3 nucleotides: TGTGCCAGCGGAAGGACGGCTAATTCACCCCTCCACTTT.

This clonotype was seen at least ten times. This sequence joins TRBV27 and TRBJ2-3, with TRBD1 identical over 10 bases. V lost 2 bases and J lost 2; bases outside the gene matches: 4. The CDR3 loop spans 16 amino acids. The V gene's germline CDR1 is MNHEY and CDR2 SMNVEV (reference sequence). CDR3: CASSLNGQGVTDTQYF. The DNA for the CDR3 is TGTGCCAGCAGTTTAAACGGACAGGGGGTCACAGATACGCAGTATTTT.

This clonotype showed up many times. The chain joins TRBV12-3 or TRBV12-4 to TRBJ2-3, with D uncertain. The CDR3 has 14 amino acids. The germline V and J ends were trimmed by 3 bases and 0 bases, with 7 bases remaining between them. CDR3 sequence: CASSFSASTDTQYF. CDR3 sequence (DNA): TGTGCCAGCAGTTTCTCGGCTAGCACAGATACGCAGTATTTT.

The chain has TRBV12-3 or TRBV12-4 and TRBJ2-5; 13 bases are shared with TRBD2. The CDR3 runs to 14 residues. Trimming took 7 bases from V and 5 from J; bases not matched to a gene: 4. CDR3 in amino acids: CASTGTSGVETQYF. The CDR3 DNA follows: TGTGCCAGCACCGGGACTAGCGGGGTTGAGACCCAGTACTTC.